This T cell receptor (beta chain) came from a study of beta chain features in type 1 diabetes. Findings of the study overall: A moderate, significant TCRB CDR3 shortening appeared in type 1 diabetes across four CD4+ subsets.

To note about this clone: Its matching antigen is unknown.

Expressed TCRB transcripts got sequenced, as all isolated RNA was reverse transcribed. The repertoire was sequenced with immunoSEQ multiplex PCR; TCRdb's copy has only in-frame clones and lacks some. The data show fewer than 200,000 clones, with 10% to 15% seen just once and around 0.63% held by the top ten. Via CD45RO/CCR7/CD25/CD127/CD95/CD27, cells of the CD4+ naive, central memory, regulatory and stem cell-like memory subsets were sorted. The source material was central memory CD4+ T cells from blood. The TCR was taken from a woman aged 18-29 years in good health.

This chain's CDR3 is CASSNRLAGDDEQYF. In nucleotides, the CDR3 is TGCGCCAGCAGTAACCGACTAGCGGGAGACGACGAGCAGTACTTC. V is TRBV5-1 and J is TRBJ2-7; TRBD2 matches at 12 bases. Trimming at V came to 5 bases and at J to 5 bases, leaving 8 bases not matched to a gene. The CDR3 covers 15 residues. The V gene's germline CDR1 is SGHRS and CDR2 YFSETQ.